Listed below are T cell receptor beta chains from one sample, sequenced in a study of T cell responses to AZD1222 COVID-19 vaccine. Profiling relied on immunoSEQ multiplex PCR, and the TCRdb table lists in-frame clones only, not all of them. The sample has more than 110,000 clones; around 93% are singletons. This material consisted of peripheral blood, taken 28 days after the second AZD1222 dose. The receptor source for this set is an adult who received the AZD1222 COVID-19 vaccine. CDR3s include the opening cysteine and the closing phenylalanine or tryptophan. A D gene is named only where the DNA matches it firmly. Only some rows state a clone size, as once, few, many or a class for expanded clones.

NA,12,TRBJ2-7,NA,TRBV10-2,CASGRLPDEQYF,TGCGCCAGCGGGCGCCTCCCAGACGAGCAGTACTTC
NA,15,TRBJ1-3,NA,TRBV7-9,CASSMTVGAGNTIYF,TGTGCCAGCAGCATGACAGTCGGCGCAGGAAACACCATATATTTT
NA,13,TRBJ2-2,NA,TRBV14,CATGNRVTGELFF,TGTGCCACAGGGAACAGGGTCACCGGGGAGCTGTTTTTT
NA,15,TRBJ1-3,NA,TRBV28,CASSLGGGYGNTIYF,TGTGCCAGCAGTTTAGGAGGGGGTTACGGAAACACCATATATTTT
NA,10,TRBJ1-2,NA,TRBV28,CASSRDGYTF,TGTGCCAGCTCTCGCGATGGCTACACCTTC
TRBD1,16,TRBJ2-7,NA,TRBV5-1,CASSSAGQGGSYEQYF,TGCGCCAGCAGCTCCGCGGGACAGGGAGGCTCCTACGAGCAGTACTTC
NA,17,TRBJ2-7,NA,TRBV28,CASSVYPGQDATYEQYF,TGTGCCAGCAGTGTCTACCCGGGACAAGACGCTACCTACGAGCAGTACTTC
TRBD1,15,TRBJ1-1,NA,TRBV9,CASSESTGVGTEAFF,TGTGCCAGCAGCGAATCTACAGGGGTGGGAACTGAAGCTTTCTTT
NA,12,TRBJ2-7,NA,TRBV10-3,CATSSEIYEQYF,TGTGCCACGTCTAGCGAAATCTACGAGCAGTACTTC
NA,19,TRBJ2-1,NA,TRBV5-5,CASSFRGPLGTQLYNEQFF,TGTGCCAGCAGCTTCCGCGGACCCCTCGGGACACAACTTTACAATGAGCAGTTCTTC
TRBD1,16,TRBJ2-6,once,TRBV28,CASTRQRGLGANVLTF,TGTGCCAGCACCCGGCAGAGGGGGCTGGGGGCCAACGTCCTGACTTTC
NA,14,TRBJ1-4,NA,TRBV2,CASSEGRRWEKLFF,TGTGCCAGCAGTGAGGGACGCCGTTGGGAAAAACTGTTTTTT
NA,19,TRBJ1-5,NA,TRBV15,CATSRGPPVPGYSNQPQHF,TGTGCCACCAGCAGAGGGCCCCCAGTGCCCGGGTATAGCAATCAGCCCCAGCATTTT
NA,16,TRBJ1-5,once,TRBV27,CASRGGGADSNQPQHF,TGTGCCAGCAGGGGAGGGGGGGCGGACTCCAATCAGCCCCAGCATTTT
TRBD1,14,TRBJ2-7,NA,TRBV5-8,CASTPGQGAYEQYF,TGTGCCAGCACCCCGGGACAGGGGGCCTACGAGCAGTACTTC
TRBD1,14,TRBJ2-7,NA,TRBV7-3,CASSMGQGSYEQYF,TGTGCCAGCAGCATGGGACAGGGCTCCTACGAGCAGTACTTC
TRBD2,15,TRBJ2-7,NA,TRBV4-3,CASSHGLGRDYEQYF,TGCGCCAGCAGCCACGGACTAGGGAGGGACTACGAGCAGTACTTC
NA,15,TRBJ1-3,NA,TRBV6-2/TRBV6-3,CASGHSRSSGNTIYF,TGTGCCAGCGGCCACAGCAGAAGCTCTGGAAACACCATATATTTT
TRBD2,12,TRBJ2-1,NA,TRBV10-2,CANSGLAGEQFF,TGCGCCAACTCGGGACTAGCGGGTGAGCAGTTCTTC
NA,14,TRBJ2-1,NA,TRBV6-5,CASSSGLAGNEQFF,TGTGCCAGCAGTTCCGGACTCGCCGGCAATGAGCAGTTCTTC
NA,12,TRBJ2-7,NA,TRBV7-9,CASSRDGHEQYF,TGTGCCAGCAGCAGAGACGGACACGAGCAGTACTTC
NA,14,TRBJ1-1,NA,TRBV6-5,CASRVTQVNTEAFF,TGTGCCAGCAGGGTAACCCAGGTGAACACTGAAGCTTTCTTT
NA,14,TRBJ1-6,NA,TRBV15,CATSRGKGESPLHF,TGTGCCACCAGCAGAGGAAAGGGGGAATCACCCCTCCACTTT
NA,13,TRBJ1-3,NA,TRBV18,CASSQGSGNTIYF,TGTGCCAGCTCACAGGGTTCGGGAAACACCATATATTTT
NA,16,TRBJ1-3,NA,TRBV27,CASSLSTGLAGNTIYF,TGTGCCAGCAGTTTATCGACCGGCTTAGCTGGAAACACCATATATTTT